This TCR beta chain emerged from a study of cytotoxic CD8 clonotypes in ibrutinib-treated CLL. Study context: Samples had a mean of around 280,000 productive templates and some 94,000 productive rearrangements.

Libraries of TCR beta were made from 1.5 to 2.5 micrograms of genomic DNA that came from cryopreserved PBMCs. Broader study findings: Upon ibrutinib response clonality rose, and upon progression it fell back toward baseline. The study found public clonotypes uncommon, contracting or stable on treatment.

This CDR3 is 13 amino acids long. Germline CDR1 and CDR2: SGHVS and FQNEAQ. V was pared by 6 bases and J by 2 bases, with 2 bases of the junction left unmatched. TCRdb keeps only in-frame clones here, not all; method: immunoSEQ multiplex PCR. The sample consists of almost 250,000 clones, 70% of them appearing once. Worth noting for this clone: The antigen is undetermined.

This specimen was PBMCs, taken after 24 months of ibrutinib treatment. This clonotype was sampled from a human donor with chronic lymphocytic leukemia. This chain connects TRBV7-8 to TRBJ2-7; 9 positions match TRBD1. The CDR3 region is CASSRQGAYEQYF. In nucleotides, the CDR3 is TGTGCCAGCAGTAGACAGGGGGCCTACGAGCAGTACTTC.